The 15 T cell receptor beta chains presented below share a single source sample, sequenced in a study of regulatory T cells in long-lasting Graves disease. The time point is: newly diagnosed GD, antithyroid drugs for less than 3 months. Researchers made the TCR library from RNA that was extracted from PBMCs. The authors built TCR beta libraries using iRepertoire HTBI primers and Arm-PCR of CDR3 regions. TCRdb fed the multiplex PCR reads into MiXCR, producing one record per CDR3 protein. Of about 320,000 distinct CDR3 sequences listed, 15% to 20% are singletons. The sample in question was peripheral blood mononuclear cells (PBMCs), obtained at new diagnosis, from a patient treated with antithyroid drugs. All receptors derive from a female donor with Graves disease.

V is TRBV10-3 and J is TRBJ1-1; D might be TRBD1 (5 bases). This CDR3 region has 18 residues. The germline V gene encodes CDR1 ENHRY and CDR2 SYGVKD. V lost 0 bases and J 1 base, leaving 18 bases between the germline ends. The CDR3 protein is CAISESGGGWSSNTEAFF. In DNA, the CDR3 is TGTGCCATCAGTGAGTCCGGGGGTGGTTGGTCCTCGAACACTGAAGCTTTCTTT.

This clonotype was counted a single time. This sequence joins TRBV2 and TRBJ2-7; 7 bases line up with TRBD2. CDR1 is SNHLY, CDR2 FYNNEI, per germline. The CDR3 consists of 17 residues. Unmatched junction bases numbered 14, after V lost 4 bases and J lost 2 bases. The CDR3 region is CASSGVSGRLGAYEQYF. CDR3 DNA: TGTGCCAGCAGTGGGGTTAGCGGGCGGTTGGGGGCCTACGAGCAGTACTTC. Full variable domain (rest looked up from reference TRBV2 and TRBJ2-7): EPEVTQTPSHQVTQMGQEVILRCVPISNHLYFYWYRQILGQKVEFLVSFYNNEISEKSEIFDDQFSVERPDGSNFTLKIRSTKLEDSAMYFCASSGVSGRLGAYEQYFGPGTRLTVT.

Worth noting for this clonotype: No conserved phenylalanine or tryptophan ends this CDR3, so it is likely a read error. The chain recombines TRBV18 with TRBJ1-4; a weak D match, TRBD1 (6 bases). This CDR3 has 15 amino acids. Germline V gene sequence: CDR1 KGHSH, CDR2 LQKENI. V dropped 6 bases and J dropped 3 bases, with 14 bases sitting between them. The CDR3 loop is CASSHREVPNEKLFL. CDR3 bases: TGTGCCAGCTCGCACAGGGAGGTCCCTAATGAAAAACTGTTTCTT.

DNA for the CDR3: TGCAGCGTTGAAGAGGGACTAGCGGGCACAGATACGCAGTATTTT. Its translation: CSVEEGLAGTDTQYF. The chain couples TRBV29-1 to TRBJ2-3; 11 nucleotides match TRBD2. Looked up from germline, CDR1 is SQVTM and CDR2 is ANQGSEA. The V segment lost 0 bases and the J segment 1 base; nucleotides outside the gene matches: 0. The CDR3 has 15 amino acids.

This clonotype was detected many times. The V gene is TRBV11-2, the J gene TRBJ2-5, with D uncertain. This CDR3 comprises 12 residues. The germline V gene has CDR1 SGHAT and CDR2 FQNNGV. V was cut by 5 bases and J by 1 base, with 5 bases left in between. The CDR3: CASSPVQETQYF. For the CDR3, the DNA is TGTGCCAGCAGCCCCGTCCAAGAGACCCAGTACTTC.

Notes on this clonotype: Being one base from a much bigger clone, this may be a read error. The gene calls are TRBV7-9 and TRBJ2-1; D ambiguous. Germline V gene data show CDR1 as SEHNR and CDR2 as FQNEAQ (reference sequence). The germline V and J ends were trimmed by 0 bases and 4 bases, with 7 bases remaining between them. The CDR3 length is 14 residues. The CDR3 sequence is CASSLAAEYNEQFF. CDR3 bases: TGTGCCAGCAGCTTAGCGGCAGAGTACAATGAGCAGTTCTTC.

This clonotype was observed a few times. The rearrangement uses TRBV19 and TRBJ2-1, with 10 bases matching TRBD2. In germline, CDR1 is LNHDA, CDR2 SQIVND (reference sequence). With 6 bases clipped from V and 6 bases from J, the junction kept 8 bases outside the gene matches. CDR3 length: 15 residues. As DNA, the CDR3 is TGTGCCAGTAGACCAAGCGGGAGGGGGGCCAATGAGCAGTTCTTC. Its protein product is CASRPSGRGANEQFF.

The sample holds many counts of this clonotype. V is TRBV2 and J is TRBJ2-7; 10 bases map to TRBD1. Germline values: CDR1 SNHLY, CDR2 FYNNEI. The CDR3 covers 14 residues. Germline trimming cut 8 bases from V and 2 bases from J; bases unmatched to any gene: 6. In DNA, the CDR3 is TGTGCCAGCGGCCGGGACAGGGGAACCTACGAGCAGTACTTC. Translating gives CASGRDRGTYEQYF.

This clonotype was seen many times. The CDR3 coding sequence is TGCAGTGCTAGAGCACAGGGTCTGCAGGGCGAGCAGTACTTC. Protein product: CSARAQGLQGEQYF. This rearrangement joins TRBV20-1 to TRBJ2-7, with D tentatively TRBD1 (6 bases). The V end was cut by 1 base, the J end by 6 bases, with 16 bases between. CDR1 is DFQATT and CDR2 is SNEGSKA in the germline V gene (reference sequence). The CDR3 is 14 amino acids.

This clonotype was counted at least ten times. The chain couples TRBV12-3 or TRBV12-4 to TRBJ2-1; the D is unclear. This CDR3 comprises 14 residues. The V gene lost 6 bases and the J gene lost 6 bases, with 15 bases spanning the gap. The CDR3 DNA reads TGTGCCAGCAGCCCCTGGCCGCAAGTCAATGAGCAGTTCTTC. Translated, it gives CASSPWPQVNEQFF.

This clonotype has ten or more counts. This chain connects TRBV6-2 or TRBV6-3 to TRBJ2-7; 8 bases are a match to TRBD2. The CDR3 sequence is 14 residues long. V shed 0 bases, J shed 6 bases, and the junction held 4 bases outside the gene matches. Germline V CDR1 and CDR2: MNHEY, SVGEGT. The CDR3 nucleotides read TGTGCCAGCAGTTACTCCAGCGGGAGTCTCGAGCAGTACTTC. It yields the protein CASSYSSGSLEQYF.

This clonotype appeared many times. The V call is TRBV11-3, the J call TRBJ2-1; 8 nucleotides agree with TRBD2. The CDR3 has 14 amino acids. CDR1 and CDR2 from the germline V gene are SGHNT and YENEEA. The junction had 6 bases not matched to a gene; V was cut back by 4 bases and J by 7 bases. CDR3 coding DNA: TGTGCCAGCAGCTCCATAGCGGGGTGGAATGAGCAGTTCTTC. It translates to CASSSIAGWNEQFF.

This clonotype was seen repeatedly, ten times or more. This chain joins TRBV12-3 or TRBV12-4 and TRBJ2-5, with 15 bases aligning to TRBD2. The CDR3 sequence is 15 residues long. The V and J ends lost 6 bases and 5 bases, in that order; junction bases with no gene match: 4. In DNA, the CDR3 is TGTGCCAGCAGCCTCGGACTAGCGGGAGGGGAGACCCAGTACTTC. This translates into CASSLGLAGGETQYF.

At least ten counts were recorded for this clonotype. The chain employs TRBV12-3 or TRBV12-4 and TRBJ1-2; D may be TRBD1 (5 bases). V lost 5 bases, J lost 8 bases, and 21 bases lay in between. There are 15 residues in the CDR3. CDR3 sequence: CASSLQGWTARGYTF. CDR3 bases: TGTGCCAGCAGTCTTCAGGGTTGGACGGCCCGGGGCTACACCTTC.

This clonotype has at least ten counts. The gene calls are TRBV5-1 and TRBJ2-1, with TRBD2 identical over 10 bases. Looked up from germline, CDR1 is SGHRS and CDR2 is YFSETQ. The V segment lost 4 bases and the J segment 4 bases; nucleotides outside the gene matches: 8. There are 16 residues in the CDR3. CDR3 DNA sequence: TGCGCCAGCAGCCTCCGGACTAGCGGAGTATACAATGAGCAGTTCTTC. Protein: CASSLRTSGVYNEQFF.